Each of the 6 T cell receptor beta chains below was sequenced from the same sample in a study of blood T cell repertoires in COVID-19. TCRdb's table, derived via immunoSEQ multiplex PCR, lists solely in-frame clones and lacks some. The sample consists of 140,000 or so clones, approximately 78% of them appearing once. Material: peripheral blood. The receptors were sampled from a woman of 80 years or more with acute or convalescent COVID-19.

This clone was observed a handful of times. V is TRBV27 and J is TRBJ1-2; a weak D match, TRBD1 (5 bases). V was shortened by 6 bases and J by 2 bases, with 10 bases between the two germline ends. The CDR3 totals 13 residues. Germline assignment: CDR1 MNHEY and CDR2 SMNVEV (reference sequence). The CDR3 here is CASRTDRNYGYTF. The CDR3, as DNA: TGTGCCAGCAGAACCGACAGAAACTATGGCTACACCTTC.

On this clone itself: This sample also contains other DNA sequences that code for the same CDR3. This chain uses TRBV4-1 with TRBJ2-7; 7 bases are a match to TRBD1. This CDR3 spans 15 amino acids. V trimming: 0 bases; J trimming: 3 bases; junction bases outside the gene matches: 5. Germline-derived CDR1 and CDR2 are MGHRA and YSYEKL. The CDR3 sequence: CASSQELAGGYEQYF. The CDR3, as DNA: TGCGCCAGCAGCCAAGAACTCGCAGGGGGCTACGAGCAGTACTTC.

This chain uses TRBV5-5 with TRBJ2-6; the D gene is possibly TRBD1 (5 bases). V was clipped by 3 bases and J by 0 bases, with 13 bases between them. The CDR3 extends over 17 amino acids. Germline loops: CDR1 SGHKS, CDR2 YYEKEE (reference sequence). The CDR3 loop reads CASSWGPQVSGANVLTF. In nucleotides, the CDR3 is TGTGCCAGCAGCTGGGGCCCACAAGTCTCTGGGGCCAACGTCCTGACTTTC.

The V and J genes are TRBV20-1 and TRBJ1-2; D gene unclear. The ends were cut back, 2 bases at V and 7 bases at J, with 2 bases in the middle. Germline V gene sequence: CDR1 DFQATT, CDR2 SNEGSKA (reference sequence). This CDR3 comprises 9 residues. The CDR3 nucleotides read TGCAGTGCTAGACTTGGCTACACCTTC. Translation gives CSARLGYTF.

CDR3 amino acids: CASSPLGGPQHF. CDR3 coding DNA: TGTGCCAGCAGTCCTCTAGGGGGGCCCCAGCATTTT. This sequence joins TRBV12-3 or TRBV12-4 and TRBJ1-5; TRBD1 is a possible D gene (6 bases). V was pared by 5 bases and J by 9 bases, with 11 bases between. The CDR3 contains 12 residues.

The chain employs TRBV10-2 and TRBJ1-2; D perhaps matches TRBD1 (6 bases). This CDR3 contains 13 residues. Germline V lookup: CDR1 WSHSY, CDR2 SAAADI. Trimming left V 6 bases short and J 6 bases short, with 14 bases between. CDR3 sequence: CASRIQGVDGYTF. The CDR3, as DNA: TGCGCCAGCAGGATACAGGGAGTGGATGGCTACACCTTC.